This passage covers 30 T cell receptor beta chains from one sample sequenced in a study of early T cells in non-severe SARS-CoV-2 infection (dated by TCRdb to the early 2020s). Library generation was performed with 5' RACE. The instrument given in TCRdb is NextSeq 500. TCRdb passed the public sequencing reads through fastp at Q25 and MiXCR, retaining productive beta sequences. Entries that share a CDR3 protein sequence are merged under the most common genes and DNA. The sample includes about 36,000 distinct CDR3 sequences, with approximately 9.9% observed a single time. Approximately 12% of the sample lies in the top ten. Specimen: whole blood. The receptors stem from an adult who was a healthcare worker with PCR-confirmed SARS-CoV-2 infection or an uninfected control (not recorded which).

This clonotype was seen at least ten times. V and J are TRBV11-2 and TRBJ2-4; 8 bases are shared with TRBD1. Germline trimming cut 5 bases from V and 4 bases from J; bases unmatched to any gene: 4. The germline gives CDR1 SGHAT, CDR2 FQNNGV. The CDR3 totals 14 residues. CDR3 sequence: CASSKGQVKNIQYF. The CDR3 DNA follows: TGTGCCAGCAGCAAGGGACAGGTTAAAAACATTCAGTACTTC.

This clonotype was detected many times. This chain connects TRBV6-2 or TRBV6-3 to TRBJ2-2; D might be TRBD2 (5 bases). Looked up from germline, CDR1 is MNHEY and CDR2 is SVGEGT. The length of the CDR3 is 14 residues. V was pared by 4 bases and J by 7 bases, with 13 bases between. The CDR3 DNA reads TGTGCCAGCAGTTCAGGCGGGCTGTTCGGGGAGCTGTTTTTT. This codes for CASSSGGLFGELFF.

This clonotype was counted many times. This sequence joins TRBV6-5 and TRBJ2-5; the D gene could be TRBD1 or TRBD2 (7 bases each). CDR1 is MNHEY and CDR2 is SVGAGI in the germline V gene. Between the trimmed V and J ends, which lost 6 bases and 5 bases, there was a span of 16 bases. The CDR3 length is 14 residues. The CDR3 nucleotides are TGTGCCAGCAGGCAGGGGGGGGCATGGGAGACCCAGTACTTC. Translated: CASRQGGAWETQYF.

V and J are TRBV6-4 and TRBJ2-3, with 14 bases matching TRBD2. Losses at the gene ends were 0 bases for V and 5 bases for J; bases not matched to a gene: 1. There are 16 residues in the CDR3. Germline assignment: CDR1 MRHNA and CDR2 SNTAGT. DNA of the CDR3: TGTGCCAGCAGTGACTCCGGGACTAGCGGGGGAGATACGCAGTATTTT. It yields the protein CASSDSGTSGGDTQYF.

This clonotype has only one observation. This chain uses TRBV12-3 or TRBV12-4 with TRBJ2-1, with 9 nucleotides matching TRBD1. The ends lost 10 bases at V and 8 bases at J; junction bases unmatched: 15. The CDR3 extends over 15 amino acids. Here the CDR3 DNA reads TGTGCCACCCGAAGCAGACAGGGGGTTATCGATGAGCAGTTCTTC. Translating it yields CATRSRQGVIDEQFF.

The chain combines TRBV6-1 with TRBJ2-7; 10 nucleotides match TRBD1. The CDR3 is made up of 14 amino acids. Per germline, CDR1 MNHNS and CDR2 SASEGT. The ends lost 6 bases at V and 4 bases at J; junction bases unmatched: 6. CDR3 in DNA: TGTGCCAGCAGAAGACAGGGGGCGCGGTACGAGCAGTACTTC. Encoded protein: CASRRQGARYEQYF.

This clonotype was seen ten or more times. The rearrangement uses TRBV7-2 and TRBJ2-7; no clear D. The CDR3 covers 15 residues. Trimming removed 1 base at V and 3 bases at J, with 13 bases between. Germline CDR1 reads SGHTA; CDR2 reads FQGNSA. CDR3: CASSLGFAAIYEQYF. The CDR3 DNA reads TGTGCCAGCAGCTTAGGTTTTGCAGCTATCTACGAGCAGTACTTC.

The V gene is TRBV19, the J gene TRBJ2-3; D ambiguous. Germline lookup yields CDR1 LNHDA and CDR2 SQIVND (reference sequence). The CDR3 sequence is 14 residues long. The V end was cut by 4 bases, the J end by 6 bases, with 14 bases between. Here the CDR3 reads CASSKPSQGDTQYF. The CDR3 nucleotides are TGTGCCAGTAGTAAACCCTCCCAAGGGGATACGCAGTATTTT.

The J gene is TRBJ1-6, the V gene TRBV7-3; 8 bases fit TRBD1. The CDR3 runs 14 residues. J lost 6 bases, V lost 5 bases, and 3 bases had no gene match. Germline V gene sequence: CDR1 SGHTA, CDR2 FQGTGA. CDR3 sequence: CASSAGQVNSPLHF. The CDR3 DNA reads TGTGCCAGCAGCGCGGGACAGGTTAATTCACCCCTCCACTTT.

This clonotype was observed a handful of times. V and J are TRBV28 and TRBJ2-1; TRBD2 might be the D (7 bases). From germline, CDR1 is MDHEN and CDR2 SYDVKM. The V and J ends lost 2 bases and 6 bases respectively, with 14 bases between them. The CDR3 loop spans 15 amino acids. Here the CDR3 reads CASSLVGGGVNEQFF. The CDR3 nucleotides are TGTGCCAGCAGTTTAGTTGGGGGGGGCGTCAATGAGCAGTTCTTC.

The CDR3 nucleotides read TGTGCCAGTAGGCCACCACCTAACTATGGCTACACCTTC. Translating it yields CASRPPPNYGYTF. This sequence joins TRBV28 and TRBJ1-2, with D unclear. CDR3 length equals 13 residues. CDR1 and CDR2 (germline): MDHEN, SYDVKM. The V end lost 9 bases, the J end lost 0 bases, and 11 bases lay between the germline ends.

Many counts were recorded for this clonotype. The chain links TRBV7-9 to TRBJ2-3; D is ambiguous. The length of the CDR3 is 14 residues. Germline CDR1 and CDR2: SEHNR and FQNEAQ (reference sequence). V lost 4 bases and J 4 bases, leaving 12 bases between the germline ends. The chain's CDR3 is CASSWIARSDTQYF. The CDR3 nucleotides are TGTGCCAGCAGCTGGATCGCCCGTTCAGATACGCAGTATTTT.

The V gene is TRBV7-9, the J gene TRBJ2-7; no definite D call. Germline CDR1 and CDR2: SEHNR and FQNEAQ (reference sequence). The germline V and J ends were trimmed by 5 bases and 2 bases, with 16 bases remaining between them. The CDR3 length is 15 residues. CDR3 coding DNA: TGTGCCAGCAGCCGTCAGACCCGATTGGCCTACGAGCAGTACTTC. The encoded protein is CASSRQTRLAYEQYF. Full variable domain (rest looked up from reference TRBV7-9 and TRBJ2-7): DTGVSQNPRHKITKRGQNVTFRCDPISEHNRLYWYRQTLGQGPEFLTYFQNEAQLEKSRLLSDRFSAERPKGSFSTLEIQRTEQGDSAMYLCASSRQTRLAYEQYFGPGTRLTVT.

This clonotype was counted only a few times. The chain recombines TRBV20-1 with TRBJ1-1; possible D gene TRBD1, 5 bases. V was shortened by 1 base and J by 1 base, with 13 bases between the two germline ends. The length of the CDR3 is 15 residues. Germline CDR1 reads DFQATT; CDR2 reads SNEGSKA (reference sequence). Here the CDR3 DNA reads TGCAGTGCTAGAGCTGAGAGTGGGGGGAACACTGAAGCTTTCTTT. Amino acid sequence: CSARAESGGNTEAFF.

The table lists this clonotype with a few counts. The chain combines TRBV7-6 with TRBJ2-1, with D uncertain. Germline V gene sequence: CDR1 SGHVS, CDR2 FNYEAQ. There are 13 residues in the CDR3. V lost 2 bases to trimming and J lost 8 bases, with 10 bases between them. The CDR3 spells CASSLQPLDEQFF. The DNA of the CDR3 is TGTGCCAGCAGCTTACAGCCCTTAGATGAGCAGTTCTTC.

This clonotype was seen many times. The chain has TRBV12-3 or TRBV12-4 and TRBJ2-3; maybe TRBD2 (5 bases). There are 13 residues in the CDR3. Trimming pared 7 bases from V and 0 bases from J, leaving 8 bases between. This chain's CDR3 is CASTRGSTDTQYF. CDR3 coding DNA: TGTGCCAGCACAAGAGGGAGCACAGATACGCAGTATTTT.

This clonotype was seen ten or more times. V and J are TRBV29-1 and TRBJ2-3; 7 positions agree with TRBD1. The CDR3 sequence is 12 residues long. V was clipped by 6 bases and J by 4 bases; unmatched bases: 4. Germline V lookup: CDR1 SQVTM, CDR2 ANQGSEA. The CDR3 DNA is TGCAGCGTGGGACAGACGGCAGATACGCAGTATTTT. It encodes CSVGQTADTQYF.

This clonotype has just a few counts. CDR3 amino acids: CASSHPGYNEQFF. The DNA of the CDR3 is TGTGCCAGCAGCCATCCGGGGTACAATGAGCAGTTCTTC. This sequence joins TRBV4-2 and TRBJ2-1; a possible D gene is TRBD2 (5 bases). The V gene lost 3 bases and the J gene lost 4 bases, with 7 bases spanning the gap. Germline CDR1 is LGHNA and CDR2 is YNFKEQ. This CDR3 contains 13 residues.

Many counts were recorded for this clonotype. This chain links TRBV28 with TRBJ1-5; TRBD1 agrees at 7 bases. J gave up 7 bases and V 6 bases, and 12 bases lay outside the gene matches. The CDR3 spans 15 residues. Germline values: CDR1 MDHEN, CDR2 SYDVKM. The CDR3 spells CASSHRRGRGQPQHF. The CDR3, as DNA: TGTGCCAGCAGCCACCGAAGGGGGCGAGGACAGCCCCAGCATTTT.

The chain is built from TRBV18 and TRBJ1-4; tentatively, D is TRBD1 (5 bases). The CDR3 contains 14 residues. V lost 3 bases and J 8 bases, leaving 13 bases between the germline ends. Per the germline V gene, CDR1 is KGHSH and CDR2 is LQKENI. Here the CDR3 DNA reads TGTGCCAGCTCACCCCAGGGAAGGCGAGAAAAACTGTTTTTT. It specifies CASSPQGRREKLFF. Variable domain in full (rest from reference TRBV18 and TRBJ1-4): NAGVMQNPRHLVRRRGQEARLRCSPMKGHSHVYWYRQLPEEGLKFMVYLQKENIIDESGMPKERFSAEFPKEGPSILRIQQVVRGDSAAYFCASSPQGRREKLFFGSGTQLSVL.

Many counts were recorded for this clonotype. This chain connects TRBV4-1 to TRBJ2-3, with 8 bases fitting TRBD2. V shed 1 base, J shed 0 bases, and the junction held 3 bases outside the gene matches. The germline CDR1 and CDR2 sequences are MGHRA and YSYEKL. The CDR3 runs to 16 residues. This CDR3 is CASSQGTSLSTDTQYF. The CDR3 coding sequence is TGCGCCAGCAGCCAAGGGACTAGCCTTAGCACAGATACGCAGTATTTT.

The rearrangement joins TRBV7-2 to TRBJ2-1, with D perhaps assigned TRBD1 or TRBD2 (5 bases each). The CDR3 is 13 residues long. Trimming stripped 0 bases from V and 11 bases from J, with 11 bases between. Looked up from germline, CDR1 is SGHTA and CDR2 is FQGNSA. CDR3 protein: CASSLAGTAKQFF. The CDR3 coding sequence is TGTGCCAGCAGCTTAGCGGGGACCGCAAAGCAGTTCTTC.

The table lists this clonotype with many counts. The V and J genes are TRBV7-2 and TRBJ1-1, with D possibly matching TRBD1 (6 bases). The V gene lost 1 base and the J gene lost 0 bases, with 15 bases spanning the gap. Germline CDR1 and CDR2: SGHTA and FQGNSA. This CDR3 has 17 residues. The CDR3 spells CASSLGPSRGLNTEAFF. The DNA of the CDR3 is TGTGCCAGCAGCTTAGGACCGTCCAGGGGACTGAACACTGAAGCTTTCTTT. The whole variable domain, filled in from reference TRBV7-2 and TRBJ1-1, reads GAGVSQSPSNKVTEKGKDVELRCDPISGHTALYWYRQSLGQGLEFLIYFQGNSAPDKSGLPSDRFSAERTGGSVSTLTIQRTQQEDSAVYLCASSLGPSRGLNTEAFFGQGTRLTVV.

A few counts support this clonotype. An end of the junction does not agree with germline; a read error may underlie this. J is TRBJ2-4 and V is TRBV29-1; D uncertain. From germline, CDR1 is SQVTM and CDR2 ANQGSEA. The CDR3 is 14 amino acids. CDR3 residues: CSVEGMGDKNIQYF. CDR3 bases: TGCAGTGTTGAAGGGATGGGTGACAAAAACATTCAGTACTTC.

This clonotype came up many times. The chain uses TRBV29-1 and TRBJ1-1; D remains unclear. This CDR3 contains 11 residues. Trimming took off 7 bases at V and 11 bases at J, with 17 bases between the two ends. The germline V gene has CDR1 SQVTM and CDR2 ANQGSEA. The CDR3 nucleotides are TGCAGCGCCACAACTGGTTATGTGGCTTTCTTT. This gives the protein CSATTGYVAFF.

This sequence joins TRBV6-5 and TRBJ2-2, with D tentatively TRBD1 (5 bases). This CDR3 is built from 16 residues. V was clipped by 0 bases and J by 3 bases, with 11 bases between them. The V gene's germline CDR1 is MNHEY and CDR2 SVGAGI. The CDR3 DNA reads as TGTGCCAGCAGTTACTCTCGCAGGGCCTACACCGGGGAGCTGTTTTTT. It translates to CASSYSRRAYTGELFF.

This clonotype came up many times. The chain is built from TRBV19 and TRBJ2-5, with D possibly matching TRBD1 (6 bases). CDR3 length equals 13 residues. Germline CDR1 is LNHDA and CDR2 is SQIVND (reference sequence). V lost 6 bases and J lost 5, with 13 bases in between. CDR3 in amino acids: CASRQGPVETQYF. The CDR3 region has the DNA TGTGCCAGTAGACAGGGACCAGTGGAGACCCAGTACTTC.

Many counts were recorded for this clonotype. The rearrangement links TRBV7-8 to TRBJ2-3; the D is unclear. The CDR3 covers 11 residues. Germline CDR1 and CDR2: SGHVS and FQNEAQ. With 3 bases removed from V and 6 bases from J, the gap between germline ends came to 4 bases. The CDR3: CASSLRDTQYF. CDR3 sequence (DNA): TGTGCCAGCAGCTTGCGTGATACGCAGTATTTT.

This clonotype was seen repeatedly, ten times or more. The chain recombines TRBV11-2 with TRBJ1-1, with TRBD1 matching 8 bases. The ends lost 2 bases at V and 6 bases at J; junction bases unmatched: 8. The CDR3 contains 15 residues. The germline CDR1 and CDR2 sequences are SGHAT and FQNNGV. The CDR3 bases are TGTGCCAGCAGCTTAACAGGACAGGGTCTCTCTGAAGCTTTCTTT. Protein: CASSLTGQGLSEAFF. Variable domain in full (rest from reference TRBV11-2 and TRBJ1-1): EAGVAQSPRYKIIEKRQSVAFWCNPISGHATLYWYQQILGQGPKLLIQFQNNGVVDDSQLPKDRFSAERLKGVDSTLKIQPAKLEDSAVYLCASSLTGQGLSEAFFGQGTRLTVV.

Of note for this clonotype: A junction boundary mismatches the germline segment, possibly from a read error. This rearrangement joins TRBV11-2 to TRBJ1-1; 7 bases agree with TRBD1. The CDR3 has 16 residues. CDR1 is SGHAT, CDR2 FQNNGV, per germline. The chain's CDR3 is CASSPWVGGAGTEAFF. Written as DNA, the CDR3 is TGTGCCAGCAGCCCCTGGGTAGGGGGCGCCGGCACTGAAGCCTTCTTT.